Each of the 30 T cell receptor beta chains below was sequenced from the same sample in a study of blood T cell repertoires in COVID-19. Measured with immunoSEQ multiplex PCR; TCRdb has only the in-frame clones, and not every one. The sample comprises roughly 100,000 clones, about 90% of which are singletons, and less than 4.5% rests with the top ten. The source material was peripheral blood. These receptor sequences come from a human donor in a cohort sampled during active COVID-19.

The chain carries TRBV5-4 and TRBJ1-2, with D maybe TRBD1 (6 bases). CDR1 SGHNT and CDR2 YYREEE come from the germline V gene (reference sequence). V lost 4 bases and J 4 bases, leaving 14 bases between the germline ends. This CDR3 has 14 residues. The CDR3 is CASSILQGFYGYTF. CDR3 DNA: TGTGCCAGCAGCATACTACAGGGATTCTATGGCTACACCTTC.

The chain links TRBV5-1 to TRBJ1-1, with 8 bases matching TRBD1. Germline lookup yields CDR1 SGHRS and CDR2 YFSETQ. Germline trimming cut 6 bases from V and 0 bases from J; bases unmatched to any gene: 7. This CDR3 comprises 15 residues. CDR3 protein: CASTIRGQMNTEAFF. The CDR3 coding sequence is TGCGCCAGCACCATCAGGGGGCAGATGAACACTGAAGCTTTCTTT.

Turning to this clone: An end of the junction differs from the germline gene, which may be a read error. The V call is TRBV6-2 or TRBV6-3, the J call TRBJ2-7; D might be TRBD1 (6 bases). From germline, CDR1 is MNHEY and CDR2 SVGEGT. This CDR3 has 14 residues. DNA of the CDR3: TGTGCCAGCAGTTACCTAAGTGTGGACAGTCTTTTCTTCTTC. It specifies CASSYLSVDSLFFF.

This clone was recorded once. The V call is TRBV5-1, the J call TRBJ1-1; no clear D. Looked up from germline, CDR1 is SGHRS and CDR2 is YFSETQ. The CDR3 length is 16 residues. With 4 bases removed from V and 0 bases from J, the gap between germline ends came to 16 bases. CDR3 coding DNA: TGCGCCAGCAGCCGAGACGGAACAGTCCTGAACACTGAAGCTTTCTTT. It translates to CASSRDGTVLNTEAFF.

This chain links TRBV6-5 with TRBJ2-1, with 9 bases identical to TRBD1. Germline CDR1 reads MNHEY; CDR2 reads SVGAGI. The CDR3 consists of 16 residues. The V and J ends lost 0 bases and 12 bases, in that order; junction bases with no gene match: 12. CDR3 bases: TGTGCCAGCAGTTACTCGAGGGGACAGGGAGGGAAGGTGCAGTTCTTC. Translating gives CASSYSRGQGGKVQFF.

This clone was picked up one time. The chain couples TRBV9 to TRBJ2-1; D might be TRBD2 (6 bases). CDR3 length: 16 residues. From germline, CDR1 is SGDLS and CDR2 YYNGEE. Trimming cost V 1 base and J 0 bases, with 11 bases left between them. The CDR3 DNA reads TGTGCCAGCAGCGTAATTAGCGGTAGCTCCTACAATGAGCAGTTCTTC. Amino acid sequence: CASSVISGSSYNEQFF.

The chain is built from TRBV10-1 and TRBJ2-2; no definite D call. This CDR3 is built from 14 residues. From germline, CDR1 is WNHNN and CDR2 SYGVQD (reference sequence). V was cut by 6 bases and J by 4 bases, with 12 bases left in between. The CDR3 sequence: CASSPRFLTGELFF. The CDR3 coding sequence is TGCGCCAGCAGCCCCCGTTTCCTCACCGGGGAGCTGTTTTTT.

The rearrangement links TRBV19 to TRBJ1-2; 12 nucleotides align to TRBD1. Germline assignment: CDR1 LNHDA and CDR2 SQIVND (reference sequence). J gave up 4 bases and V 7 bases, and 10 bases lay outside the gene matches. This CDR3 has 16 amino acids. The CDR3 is CASTNRRDRGLYGYTF. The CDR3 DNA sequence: TGTGCCAGTACCAATCGCCGGGACAGGGGGCTCTATGGCTACACCTTC.

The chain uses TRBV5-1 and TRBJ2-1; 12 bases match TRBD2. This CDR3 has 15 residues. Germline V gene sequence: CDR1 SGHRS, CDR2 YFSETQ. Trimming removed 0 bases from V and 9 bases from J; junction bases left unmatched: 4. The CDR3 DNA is TGCGCCAGCAGCTTGGTACTAGCGGGGGGCGGTGAGCAGTTCTTC. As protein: CASSLVLAGGGEQFF.

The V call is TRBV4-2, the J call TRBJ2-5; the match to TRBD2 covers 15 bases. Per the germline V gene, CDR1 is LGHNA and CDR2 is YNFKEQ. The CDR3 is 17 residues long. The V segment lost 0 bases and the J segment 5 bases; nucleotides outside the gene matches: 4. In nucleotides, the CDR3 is TGTGCCAGCAGCCAAGAGGGACTAGCGGGGGGTTGGGAGACCCAGTACTTC. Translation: CASSQEGLAGGWETQYF.

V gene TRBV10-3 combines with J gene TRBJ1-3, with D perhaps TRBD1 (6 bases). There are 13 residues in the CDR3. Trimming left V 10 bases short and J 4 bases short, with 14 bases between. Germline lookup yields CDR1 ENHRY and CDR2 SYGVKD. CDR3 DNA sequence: TGTGCCAGCACAGGGTTTGGCGGAAACACCATATATTTT. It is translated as CASTGFGGNTIYF.

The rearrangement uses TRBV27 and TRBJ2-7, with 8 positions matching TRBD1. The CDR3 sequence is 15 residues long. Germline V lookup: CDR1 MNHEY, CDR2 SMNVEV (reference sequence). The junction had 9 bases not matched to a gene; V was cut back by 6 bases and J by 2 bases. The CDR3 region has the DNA TGTGCCAGCAGCCGGGGACAGGATATTCCCTACGAGCAGTACTTC. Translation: CASSRGQDIPYEQYF.

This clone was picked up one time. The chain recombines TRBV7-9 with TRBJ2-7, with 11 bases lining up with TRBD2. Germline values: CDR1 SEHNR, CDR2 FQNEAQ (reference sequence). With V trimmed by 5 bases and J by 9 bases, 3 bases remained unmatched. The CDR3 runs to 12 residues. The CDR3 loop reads CASSQLAGVQYF. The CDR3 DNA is TGTGCCAGCAGCCAACTAGCGGGGGTGCAGTACTTC.

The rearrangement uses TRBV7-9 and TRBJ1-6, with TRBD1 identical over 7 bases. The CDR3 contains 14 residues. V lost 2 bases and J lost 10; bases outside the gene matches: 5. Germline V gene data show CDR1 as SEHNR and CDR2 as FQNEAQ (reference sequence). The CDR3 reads CASSLRQGGSPLHF. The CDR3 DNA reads TGTGCCAGCAGCTTAAGACAGGGCGGATCACCCCTCCACTTT.

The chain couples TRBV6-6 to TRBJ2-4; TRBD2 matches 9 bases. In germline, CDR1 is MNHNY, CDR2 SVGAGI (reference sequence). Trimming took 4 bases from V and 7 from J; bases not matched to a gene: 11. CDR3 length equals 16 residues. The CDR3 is CASSSGLAGLGNIQYF. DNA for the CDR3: TGTGCCAGCAGTTCGGGACTAGCAGGCCTGGGGAACATTCAGTACTTC.

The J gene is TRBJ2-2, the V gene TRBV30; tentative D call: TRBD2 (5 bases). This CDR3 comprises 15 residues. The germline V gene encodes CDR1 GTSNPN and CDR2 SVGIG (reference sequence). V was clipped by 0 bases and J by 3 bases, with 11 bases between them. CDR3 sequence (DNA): TGTGCCTGGAGTGTAGGGCGGGCGTACACCGGGGAGCTGTTTTTT. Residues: CAWSVGRAYTGELFF.

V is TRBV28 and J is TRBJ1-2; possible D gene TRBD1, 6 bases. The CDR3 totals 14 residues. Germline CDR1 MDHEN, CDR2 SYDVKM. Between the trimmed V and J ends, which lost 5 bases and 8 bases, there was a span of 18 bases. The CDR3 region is CASSLGNRVRGYTF. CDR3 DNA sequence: TGTGCCAGCAGTCTCGGGAACAGGGTTCGAGGCTACACCTTC.

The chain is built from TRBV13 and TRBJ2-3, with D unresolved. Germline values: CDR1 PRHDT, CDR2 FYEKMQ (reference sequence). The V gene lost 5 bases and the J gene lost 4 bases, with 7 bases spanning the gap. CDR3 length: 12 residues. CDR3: CASSPRADTQYF. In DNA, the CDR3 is TGTGCCAGCAGCCCCCGCGCAGATACGCAGTATTTT.

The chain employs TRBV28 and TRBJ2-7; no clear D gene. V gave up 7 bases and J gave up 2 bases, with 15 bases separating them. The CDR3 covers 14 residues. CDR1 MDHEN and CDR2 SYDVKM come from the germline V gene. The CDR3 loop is CASINQDSPYEQYF. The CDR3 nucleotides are TGTGCCAGCATAAATCAGGATTCCCCCTACGAGCAGTACTTC.

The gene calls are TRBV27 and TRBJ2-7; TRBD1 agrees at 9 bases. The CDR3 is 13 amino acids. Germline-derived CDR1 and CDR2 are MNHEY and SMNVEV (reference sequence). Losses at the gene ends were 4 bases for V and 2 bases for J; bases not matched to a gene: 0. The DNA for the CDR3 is TGTGCCAGCAGTTGGACAGGGGCCTACGAGCAGTACTTC. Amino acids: CASSWTGAYEQYF.

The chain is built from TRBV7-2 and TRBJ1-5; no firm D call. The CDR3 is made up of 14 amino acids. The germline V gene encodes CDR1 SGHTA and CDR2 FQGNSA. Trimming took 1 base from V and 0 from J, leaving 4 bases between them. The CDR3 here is CASSLVYSNQPQHF. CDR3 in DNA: TGTGCCAGCAGCTTAGTGTATAGCAATCAGCCCCAGCATTTT.

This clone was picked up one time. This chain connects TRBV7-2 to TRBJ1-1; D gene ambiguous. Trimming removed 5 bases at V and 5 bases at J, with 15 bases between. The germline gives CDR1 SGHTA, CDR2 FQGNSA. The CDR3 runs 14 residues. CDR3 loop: CASSPIKEGTEAFF. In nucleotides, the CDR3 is TGTGCCAGCAGCCCCATAAAGGAGGGAACTGAAGCTTTCTTT.

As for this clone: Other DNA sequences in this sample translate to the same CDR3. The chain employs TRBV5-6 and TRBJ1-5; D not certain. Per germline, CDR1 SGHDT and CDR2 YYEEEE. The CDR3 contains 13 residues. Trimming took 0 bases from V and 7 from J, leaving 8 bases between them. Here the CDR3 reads CASSLGAEQPQHF. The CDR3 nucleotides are TGTGCCAGCAGCTTGGGGGCAGAGCAGCCCCAGCATTTT.

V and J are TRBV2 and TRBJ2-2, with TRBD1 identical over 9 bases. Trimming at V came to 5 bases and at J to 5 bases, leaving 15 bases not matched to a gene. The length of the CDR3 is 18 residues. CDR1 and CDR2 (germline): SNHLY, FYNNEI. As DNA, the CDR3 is TGTGCCAGCAGTCACCGGGACAGGGTGTCCCGTGGTACCGGGGAGCTGTTTTTT. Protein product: CASSHRDRVSRGTGELFF.

This CDR3 is CASSLAYGQFF. The CDR3 coding sequence is TGTGCCAGCAGTTTAGCGTATGGGCAGTTCTTC. The chain combines TRBV28 with TRBJ2-1; D not certain. The germline V and J ends were trimmed by 2 bases and 12 bases, with 8 bases remaining between them. Germline values: CDR1 MDHEN, CDR2 SYDVKM. The CDR3 length is 11 residues.

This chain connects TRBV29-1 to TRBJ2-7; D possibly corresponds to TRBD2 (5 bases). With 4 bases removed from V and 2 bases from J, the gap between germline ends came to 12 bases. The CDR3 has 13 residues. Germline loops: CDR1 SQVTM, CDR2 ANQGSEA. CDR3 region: CSVAEVDAYEQYF. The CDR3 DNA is TGCAGCGTTGCGGAGGTGGATGCCTACGAGCAGTACTTC.

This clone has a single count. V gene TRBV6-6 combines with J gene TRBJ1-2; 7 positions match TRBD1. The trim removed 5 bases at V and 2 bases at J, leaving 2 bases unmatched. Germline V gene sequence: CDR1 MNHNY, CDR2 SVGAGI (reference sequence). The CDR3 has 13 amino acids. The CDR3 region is CASSRDSNYGYTF. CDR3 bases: TGTGCCAGCAGTCGGGACAGCAACTATGGCTACACCTTC.

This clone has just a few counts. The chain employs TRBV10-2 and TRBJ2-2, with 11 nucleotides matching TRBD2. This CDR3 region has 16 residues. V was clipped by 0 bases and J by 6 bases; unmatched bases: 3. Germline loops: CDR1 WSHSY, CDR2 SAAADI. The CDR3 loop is CASSESGLAVPGELFF. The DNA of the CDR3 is TGCGCCAGCAGTGAGTCGGGACTAGCGGTACCCGGGGAGCTGTTTTTT.

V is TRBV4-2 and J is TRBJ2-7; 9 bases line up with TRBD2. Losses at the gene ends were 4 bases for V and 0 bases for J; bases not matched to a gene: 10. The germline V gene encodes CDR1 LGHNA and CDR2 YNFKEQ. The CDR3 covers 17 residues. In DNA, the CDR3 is TGTGCCAGCAGCCCTTCCTTGGCGGGAGGGTCCTCCTACGAGCAGTACTTC. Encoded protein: CASSPSLAGGSSYEQYF.

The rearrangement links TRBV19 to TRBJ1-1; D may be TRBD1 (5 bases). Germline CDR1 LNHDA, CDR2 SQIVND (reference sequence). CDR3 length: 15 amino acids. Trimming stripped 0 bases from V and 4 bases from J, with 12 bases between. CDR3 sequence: CASSIEGRVGTEAFF. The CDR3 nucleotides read TGTGCCAGTAGTATAGAAGGCAGGGTGGGCACTGAAGCTTTCTTT.